A selection of T cell receptor beta chains follows, all from one sample in a study of siplizumab effects on memory and regulatory T cells. Sequencing was performed with immunoSEQ multiplex PCR; in TCRdb, only in-frame clones are kept and a portion is missing. This sample carries tens of thousands of clones, around 96% of them seen once, and the ten largest clones take 0.095%. The sample consisted of naive CD8+ T cells sorted from blood. These receptors were taken from a human donor in good health. CDR3s include the opening cysteine and the closing phenylalanine or tryptophan. The order of the fields is V gene, CDR3 protein.

V gene: TRBV25-1
CDR3 protein: CASSEFPGSNQPQHF

V gene: TRBV29-1
CDR3 protein: CSVEIAGGEQYF

V gene: TRBV4-2
CDR3 protein: CASSHGGGTSNEQFF

V gene: TRBV19
CDR3 protein: CASSIYHGELFF

V gene: TRBV19
CDR3 protein: CASSIGPGNRFNYEQYF

V gene: TRBV27
CDR3 protein: CASSFPASGGAVLNLPDTQYF

V gene: TRBV28
CDR3 protein: CASSFGGDYEQYF

V gene: TRBV7-2
CDR3 protein: CASSLSTTYGQPQHF

V gene: TRBV7-9
CDR3 protein: CASSFGSLSPLHF

V gene: TRBV19
CDR3 protein: CASSIRDDFYNEQFF

V gene: TRBV10-2
CDR3 protein: CAIGQDYNEQFF

V gene: TRBV6-5
CDR3 protein: CASISGTDLFF

V gene: TRBV28
CDR3 protein: CASSLAGGQETQYF

V gene: TRBV5-6
CDR3 protein: CASSFRQGFNEQFF

V gene: TRBV9
CDR3 protein: CASSVRGQGQETQYF

V gene: TRBV19
CDR3 protein: CASSIYAGGTDTQYF

V gene: TRBV14
CDR3 protein: CASSQDAGPSEQYF

V gene: TRBV7-3
CDR3 protein: CASSLTGGRETQYF

V gene: TRBV7-6
CDR3 protein: CASSLMRETNTGELFF

V gene: TRBV2
CDR3 protein: CASGGGGSTDTQYF

V gene: TRBV4-2
CDR3 protein: CASSQAHLGQGDTEAFF

V gene: TRBV5-4
CDR3 protein: CASSVDRSYNSPLHF

V gene: TRBV19
CDR3 protein: CASSLGPDTQYF

V gene: TRBV2
CDR3 protein: CAERTSYEQYF

V gene: TRBV7-3
CDR3 protein: CASSLAGGPTDTQYF

V gene: TRBV7-9
CDR3 protein: CASSRGQGATEAFF

V gene: TRBV6-9
CDR3 protein: CASSYSWDSPTYEQYF

V gene: TRBV19
CDR3 protein: CASSIGVRLADGYTF

V gene: TRBV27
CDR3 protein: CASTTYQGGADTQYF

V gene: TRBV7-8
CDR3 protein: CASSLWPLVSNQPQHF

V gene: TRBV6-6
CDR3 protein: CASGHMTNEKLFF

V gene: TRBV27
CDR3 protein: CASSYGGPGNTIYF

V gene: TRBV4-1
CDR3 protein: CASSQALNQPQHF

V gene: TRBV19
CDR3 protein: CASSIRLAGGLYEQYF

V gene: TRBV7-6
CDR3 protein: CASKLRWNTEAFF

V gene: TRBV9
CDR3 protein: CASSVASGDGSPLHF